These 11 T cell receptor beta chains were sequenced from one sample in a study of control samples from healthy donors and cancer patients. Sequencing used immunoSEQ multiplex PCR; TCRdb keeps in-frame clones, though not all of them. Here the sample spans about 31,000 clones, 94% being singletons. The sample was blood. Source of these receptors: a man aged 55 to 69 in good health.

The genes are TRBV3-1 (or the pseudogene TRBV3-2) and TRBJ2-5; the D call may be TRBD1 or TRBD2 (5 bases each). There are 15 residues in the CDR3. V was cut by 5 bases and J by 5 bases, with 18 bases left in between. CDR1 is LGHDT and CDR2 is YNNKEL in the germline V gene (reference sequence). As DNA, the CDR3 is TGTGCCAGCAGCTTTCGTCGGGGACCTGGGGAGACCCAGTACTTC. Translated, it gives CASSFRRGPGETQYF.

In this sample, this clone turned up once. This sequence joins TRBV6-2 or TRBV6-3 and TRBJ2-7; D uncertain. The CDR3 spans 12 residues. CDR1 is MNHEY and CDR2 is SVGEGT in the germline V gene. V lost 6 bases and J lost 0, with 6 bases in between. The CDR3 sequence: CASSPPSYEQYF. CDR3 nucleotide sequence: TGTGCCAGCAGCCCCCCCTCCTACGAGCAGTACTTC.

This clone was counted a few times. The chain recombines TRBV9 with TRBJ1-2; 7 bases map to TRBD1. Germline-derived CDR1 and CDR2 are SGDLS and YYNGEE. V gave up 0 bases and J gave up 2 bases; unmatched junction bases: 7. CDR3 length equals 16 residues. CDR3 residues: CASSVAVSGQNYGYTF. DNA of the CDR3: TGTGCCAGCAGCGTAGCAGTCTCGGGACAGAACTATGGCTACACCTTC. The variable domain in full, with the rest retrieved from reference TRBV9 and TRBJ1-2, is DSGVTQTPKHLITATGQRVTLRCSPRSGDLSVYWYQQSLDQGLQFLIQYYNGEERAKGNILERFSAQQFPDLHSELNLSSLELGDSALYFCASSVAVSGQNYGYTFGSGTRLTVV.

The gene calls are TRBV11-2 and TRBJ2-1, with TRBD1 matching over 7 bases. J lost 8 bases, V lost 4 bases, and 14 bases had no gene match. CDR1 SGHAT and CDR2 FQNNGV come from the germline V gene. This CDR3 is 16 amino acids long. CDR3 DNA sequence: TGTGCCAGCAGCTCCACGAGGACCAGGGGGAGAGATGAGCAGTTCTTC. It is translated as CASSSTRTRGRDEQFF.

This sequence joins TRBV25-1 and TRBJ2-7; weak D call: TRBD1 (6 bases). CDR1 is MGHDK and CDR2 is SYGVNS in the germline V gene. The CDR3 is made up of 16 amino acids. Deletions cut 1 base from V and 2 bases from J, with 15 bases between. Written as DNA, the CDR3 is TGTGCCAGCAGTGAATCGAGTGAGACAGGAACCTACGAGCAGTACTTC. The encoded protein is CASSESSETGTYEQYF.

The CDR3 DNA is TGTGCCAGCAGTGGGGCAACTAATGAAAAACTGTTTTTT. It encodes CASSGATNEKLFF. This rearrangement joins TRBV18 to TRBJ1-4, with D uncertain. Germline V CDR1 and CDR2: KGHSH, LQKENI. Trimming left V 8 bases short and J 0 bases short, with 7 bases between. The CDR3 has 13 amino acids.

V is TRBV7-2 and J is TRBJ1-4; D is perhaps TRBD1 (5 bases). Trimming took off 6 bases at V and 4 bases at J, with 12 bases between the two ends. Germline-derived CDR1 and CDR2 are SGHTA and FQGNSA. The CDR3 has 14 amino acids. CDR3 sequence: CASRQGRYNEKLFF. In DNA form, the CDR3 reads TGTGCCAGCAGGCAGGGACGGTATAATGAAAAACTGTTTTTT.

This chain joins TRBV6-5 and TRBJ1-2; D gene uncertain. From germline, CDR1 is MNHEY and CDR2 SVGAGI. The CDR3 has 13 residues. Trimming pared 10 bases from V and 8 bases from J, leaving 20 bases between. CDR3 sequence reads: CATLEGSDLGYTF. CDR3 in DNA: TGTGCCACCCTCGAGGGATCCGACCTCGGCTACACCTTC.

The chain has TRBV19 and TRBJ1-4; TRBD1 might be the D (5 bases). The V gene's germline CDR1 is LNHDA and CDR2 SQIVND (reference sequence). The CDR3 is made up of 15 amino acids. V was shortened by 5 bases and J by 8 bases, with 18 bases between the two germline ends. This CDR3 is CASSVGRGLREKLFF. The CDR3 nucleotides are TGTGCCAGTAGTGTCGGACGGGGCCTTAGGGAAAAACTGTTTTTT. The full variable domain, with the rest looked up from reference TRBV19 and TRBJ1-4, is DGGITQSPKYLFRKEGQNVTLSCEQNLNHDAMYWYRQDPGQGLRLIYYSQIVNDFQKGDIAEGYSVSREKKESFPLTVTSAQKNPTAFYLCASSVGRGLREKLFFGSGTQLSVL.

The chain joins TRBV4-3 to TRBJ2-1, with no clear D. CDR1 is LGHNA and CDR2 is YSLEER in the germline V gene. The CDR3 extends over 11 amino acids. Trimming cost V 2 bases and J 5 bases, with 1 base left between them. CDR3 sequence: CASSQNNEQFF. For the CDR3, the DNA is TGCGCCAGCAGCCAAAACAATGAGCAGTTCTTC.

This rearrangement joins TRBV18 to TRBJ1-3; no reliable D call. V lost 2 bases, J lost 2 bases, and 7 bases lay in between. CDR1 is KGHSH and CDR2 is LQKENI in the germline V gene. There are 14 residues in the CDR3. CDR3 sequence: CASSPLGAGNTIYF. CDR3 DNA: TGTGCCAGCTCACCATTGGGAGCTGGAAACACCATATATTTT.